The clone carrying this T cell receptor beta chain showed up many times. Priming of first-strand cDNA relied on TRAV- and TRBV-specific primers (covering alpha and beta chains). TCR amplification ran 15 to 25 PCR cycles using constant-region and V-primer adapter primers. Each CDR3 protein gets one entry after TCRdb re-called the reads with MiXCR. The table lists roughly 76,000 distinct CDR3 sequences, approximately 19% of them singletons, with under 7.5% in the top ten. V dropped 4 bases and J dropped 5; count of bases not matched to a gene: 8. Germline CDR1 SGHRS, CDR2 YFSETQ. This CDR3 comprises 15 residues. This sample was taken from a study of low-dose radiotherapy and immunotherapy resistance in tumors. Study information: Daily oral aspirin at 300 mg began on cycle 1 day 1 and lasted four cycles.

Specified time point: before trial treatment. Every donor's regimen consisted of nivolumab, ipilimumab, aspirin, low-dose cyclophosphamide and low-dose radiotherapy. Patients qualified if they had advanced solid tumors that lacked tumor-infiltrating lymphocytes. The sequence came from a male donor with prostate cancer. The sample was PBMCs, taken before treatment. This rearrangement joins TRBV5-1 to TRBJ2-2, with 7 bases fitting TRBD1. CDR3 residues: CASSDRVPRTGELFF. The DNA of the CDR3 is TGCGCCAGCAGCGACAGGGTGCCGAGGACCGGGGAGCTGTTTTTT.